Following are 10 T cell receptor beta chains from one sample sequenced in a study of CD8+ T cells in alopecia areata. Those with alopecia areata gave lesional scalp punch biopsies and peripheral blood. TCR sequencing used cDNA made by reverse transcription of extracted RNA. Produced via immunoSEQ multiplex PCR; TCRdb's table is partial and in-frame only. This sample carries more than 10,000 clones, around 59% of them seen once, and the ten largest clones take under 9.5%. This sample comprised skin, obtained at week 0. The receptors were sampled from a human donor with alopecia areata.

By share, this clone counts as medium-sized (0.01 to 0.1%). The chain uses TRBV7-9 and TRBJ1-1, with a weak D call TRBD1 (6 bases). The CDR3 extends over 14 amino acids. CDR1 is SEHNR and CDR2 is FQNEAQ in the germline V gene (reference sequence). V was clipped by 5 bases and J by 3 bases, with 13 bases between them. CDR3 protein: CASSPGGGHTEAFF. The CDR3 nucleotides are TGTGCCAGCAGCCCCGGGGGGGGGCACACTGAAGCTTTCTTT.

The rearrangement uses TRBV6-1 and TRBJ1-5; D is uncertain. The CDR3 sequence is 14 residues long. CDR1 and CDR2 from the germline V gene are MNHNS and SASEGT. The V end was cut by 1 base, the J end by 6 bases, with 10 bases between. CDR3 nucleotide sequence: TGTGCCAGCAGTGAAGATGGGAGGCCTCAGCCCCAGCATTTT. This encodes CASSEDGRPQPQHF.

This clone was seen only a few times. CDR3 amino acids: CSVGRGYEQFF. The CDR3 DNA reads TGCAGCGTTGGCAGGGGTTATGAGCAGTTCTTC. The rearrangement uses TRBV29-1 and TRBJ2-1; a weak D match, TRBD1 (6 bases). Germline V gives CDR1 SQVTM, CDR2 ANQGSEA. V was pared by 4 bases and J by 8 bases, with 9 bases between. This CDR3 has 11 amino acids.

The gene calls are TRBV2 and TRBJ2-1, with 8 bases fitting TRBD2. This CDR3 is built from 14 residues. The junction had 5 bases not matched to a gene; V was cut back by 4 bases and J by 6 bases. CDR1 is SNHLY and CDR2 is FYNNEI in the germline V gene. The CDR3 loop is CASSAGGPGNEQFF. CDR3 sequence (DNA): TGTGCCAGCAGTGCGGGGGGGCCCGGCAATGAGCAGTTCTTC.

This chain links TRBV4-1 with TRBJ2-2; a weak D match, TRBD2 (6 bases). V was trimmed by 2 bases and J by 6 bases, leaving 19 bases between them. The CDR3 length is 17 residues. Per germline, CDR1 MGHRA and CDR2 YSYEKL. The CDR3: CASSQTDMGLASGELFF. CDR3 DNA: TGCGCCAGCAGCCAAACCGATATGGGACTCGCATCCGGGGAGCTGTTTTTT.

The rearrangement uses TRBV30 and TRBJ2-3, with no clear D. Between the trimmed V and J ends, which lost 2 bases and 4 bases, there was a span of 7 bases. Germline V gives CDR1 GTSNPN, CDR2 SVGIG (reference sequence). The CDR3 totals 12 residues. The CDR3 here is CAWSKGPDTQYF. CDR3 coding DNA: TGTGCCTGGAGTAAGGGTCCAGATACGCAGTATTTT.

CDR3 DNA: TGCGCCAGCAGCGGGACCTGGGACAGTAAGAACACTGAAGCTTTCTTT. This codes for CASSGTWDSKNTEAFF. The chain carries TRBV5-1 and TRBJ1-1; TRBD1 aligns across 7 bases. V trimming: 4 bases; J trimming: 1 base; junction bases outside the gene matches: 10. The germline V gene has CDR1 SGHRS and CDR2 YFSETQ. This CDR3 has 16 residues.

The rearrangement uses TRBV6-1 and TRBJ1-2, with 8 bases lining up with TRBD1. Germline lookup yields CDR1 MNHNS and CDR2 SASEGT. The CDR3 is 15 residues long. With 7 bases clipped from V and 0 bases from J, the junction kept 7 bases outside the gene matches. In DNA form, the CDR3 reads TGTGCCAGCACCCGCCAGGGGGCCACTAACTATGGCTACACCTTC. Translating it yields CASTRQGATNYGYTF.

J is TRBJ2-2 and V is TRBV19, with TRBD2 matching over 15 bases. The CDR3 runs 20 residues. J was trimmed by 5 bases and V by 3 bases; bases with no gene match: 13. Germline CDR1 reads LNHDA; CDR2 reads SQIVND (reference sequence). CDR3 nucleotides: TGTGCCAGTAGTATGCTACCGGGACTAGCGGGGGGCGAGGGTACCGGGGAGCTGTTTTTT. Its protein product is CASSMLPGLAGGEGTGELFF.

The CDR3: CASSRTGQTYEQYF. CDR3 in DNA: TGTGCCAGCAGCCGCACTGGACAGACCTACGAGCAGTACTTC. The chain combines TRBV14 with TRBJ2-7, with a possible D match to TRBD1 (6 bases). Germline CDR1 SGHDN, CDR2 FVKESK. The CDR3 spans 14 residues. V was shortened by 4 bases and J by 2 bases, with 12 bases between the two germline ends.